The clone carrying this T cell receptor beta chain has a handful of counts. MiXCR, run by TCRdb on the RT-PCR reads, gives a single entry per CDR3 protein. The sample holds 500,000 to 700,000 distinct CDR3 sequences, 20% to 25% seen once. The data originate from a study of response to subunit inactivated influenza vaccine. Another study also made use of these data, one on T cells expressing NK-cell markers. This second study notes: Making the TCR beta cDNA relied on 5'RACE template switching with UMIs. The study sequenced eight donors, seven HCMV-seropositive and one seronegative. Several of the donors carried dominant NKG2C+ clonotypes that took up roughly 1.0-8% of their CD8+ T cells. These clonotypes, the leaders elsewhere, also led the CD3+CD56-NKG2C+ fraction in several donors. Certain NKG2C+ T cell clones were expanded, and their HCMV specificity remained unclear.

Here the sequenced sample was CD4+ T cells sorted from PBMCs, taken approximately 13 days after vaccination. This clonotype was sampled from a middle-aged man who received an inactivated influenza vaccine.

CDR3 DNA: TGTGCCAGCAGCTTAACAGCAGCGGGAGGGCCCCCATTTGTAACCTACAATGAGCAGTTCTTC. It encodes CASSLTAAGGPPFVTYNEQFF. The chain has TRBV7-3 and TRBJ2-1, with 10 bases fitting TRBD2. The CDR3 extends over 21 amino acids. Trimming at V came to 0 bases and at J to 2 bases, leaving 16 bases not matched to a gene. The germline gives CDR1 SGHTA, CDR2 FQGTGA.